This paragraph covers one T cell receptor beta chain sequence. This CDR3 is built from 15 residues. The ends were cut back, 5 bases at V and 0 bases at J, with 14 bases in the middle. The germline V gene encodes CDR1 MDHEN and CDR2 SYDVKM. The entry originates in a study of cytomegalovirus exposure and HLA in healthy donors. Primers for the PCR totalled 60 Vbeta and 13 Jbeta. Data came from immunoSEQ multiplex PCR; TCRdb stores just in-frame clones and leaves some out. The profile shows approximately 98,000 clones, approximately 74% of them singletons. Sequenced: PBMCs. J is TRBJ2-7 and V is TRBV28, with D unresolved. The sequence derives from a male donor in good health and CMV-seronegative. CDR3 DNA sequence: TGTGCCAGCAGTCCCAGAGAGGTGCTCTCCTACGAGCAGTACTTC. Translation gives CASSPREVLSYEQYF. Supplemented by reference TRBV28 and TRBJ2-7, the full variable domain reads DVKVTQSSRYLVKRTGEKVFLECVQDMDHENMFWYRQDPGLGLRLIYFSYDVKMKEKGDIPEGYSVSREKKERFSLILESASTNQTSMYLCASSPREVLSYEQYFGPGTRLTVT.